These T cell receptor beta chains were read from a single sample in a study of OX40 agonist ivuxolimab in advanced cancers. TCRdb's table, derived via immunoSEQ multiplex PCR, lists solely in-frame clones and lacks some. The profile covers roughly 30,000 clones, with around nine tenths appearing a single time and less than 30% taken by the ten largest. The sequences come from CD4+ or CD8+ T cells sorted from blood, collected in a trial of the OX40 agonist ivuxolimab. The receptors derive from an adult with an advanced solid tumor such as melanoma, head and neck, liver or kidney cancer. Both conserved end residues are part of each CDR3. A D gene is named only where the DNA matches it firmly. Clone size is shown for a subset of rows, as once, few, many or a class of expanded clone.

.,TRBV27,.,TRBJ2-7,13,TGTGCCAGCAGTTTTGGACGAGCCTACGAGCAGTACTTC,CASSFGRAYEQYF
.,TRBV27,TRBD2,TRBJ2-5,15,TGTGCCAGCAGTTTTCTAGCGGGGGGGCCGGAGACCCAGTACTTC,CASSFLAGGPETQYF
.,TRBV7-8,.,TRBJ2-7,13,TGTGCCAGCAGTTCAACAGGGTCGGATGAGCAGTACTTC,CASSSTGSDEQYF
.,TRBV13,.,TRBJ2-2,15,TGTGCCAGCAGCGCTCAAGGCGGATCCACCGGGGAGCTGTTTTTT,CASSAQGGSTGELFF
.,TRBV13,TRBD2,TRBJ2-7,15,TGTGCCAGTAAACAAGCGGGGCTGAGCTCCTACGAGCAGTACTTC,CASKQAGLSSYEQYF
.,TRBV15,TRBD1,TRBJ2-6,16,TGTGCCACCAGCTTCCAGGGGGACTCTGGGGCCAACGTCCTGACTTTC,CATSFQGDSGANVLTF
once,TRBV27,.,TRBJ2-7,12,TGTGCCAGCAGTTTATCGAGGGACGAGCAGTACTTC,CASSLSRDEQYF
.,TRBV2,TRBD1,TRBJ1-1,13,TGTGCCAGCAGGGACAGGAAGAACACTGAAGCTTTCTTT,CASRDRKNTEAFF
.,TRBV7-9,TRBD1,TRBJ2-5,15,TGTGCCAGCAGCTGGGACAGGGTAGGCCAAGAGACCCAGTACTTC,CASSWDRVGQETQYF
.,TRBV6-5,.,TRBJ2-5,11,TGTGCCAGCACTTTCCGGGAGACCCAGTACTTC,CASTFRETQYF
.,TRBV6-1,.,TRBJ1-2,15,TGTGCCAGCAGTGAAGCGCTGGGGCCATCCTATGGCTACACCTTC,CASSEALGPSYGYTF
.,TRBV2,.,TRBJ2-3,15,TGTGCCAGCAGTGAAATGGAGGCTCCTGCAGATACGCAGTATTTT,CASSEMEAPADTQYF
.,TRBV30,.,TRBJ1-2,14,TGTGCCTGGAGTTCCCAAAGGGGCTTCTATGGCTACACCTTC,CAWSSQRGFYGYTF
once,TRBV5-6,.,TRBJ2-7,15,TGTGCCAGCAGCTTGGGGCCGCGGCAGCCCTACGAGCAGTACTTC,CASSLGPRQPYEQYF
.,TRBV18,.,TRBJ2-2,12,TGTGCCAGCTCACTTAACACCGGGGAGCTGTTTTTT,CASSLNTGELFF
.,TRBV6-5,TRBD1,TRBJ1-2,15,TGTGCCAGCAGCCCGCTACAGGGGGCTTCCTATGGCTACACCTTC,CASSPLQGASYGYTF
.,TRBV15,.,TRBJ1-4,16,TGTGCCACCAGCAGCCTGATGGGTGAGTTGGGTGAAAAACTGTTTTTT,CATSSLMGELGEKLFF
.,TRBV6-1,.,TRBJ1-1,14,TGTGCCAGCAGTGAAATCTCAGCGAACACTGAAGCTTTCTTT,CASSEISANTEAFF
few,TRBV9,TRBD2,TRBJ2-5,17,TGTGCCAGCAGCGTAGGGCTCAGGACTAGCGGAGATGGGGCCCAGTACTTC,CASSVGLRTSGDGAQYF
.,TRBV29-1,.,TRBJ2-7,14,TGCAGCGTTGTAGGGCACCGCGCAGCCTACGAGCAGTACTTC,CSVVGHRAAYEQYF
.,TRBV9,.,TRBJ2-1,13,TGTGCCAGCAGCGTAGGAATAAACAATGAGCAGTTCTTC,CASSVGINNEQFF
.,TRBV28,TRBD1,TRBJ1-5,17,TGTGCCAGCAGTTTTTTAGGAACAGGGGCTGTGGATCAGCCCCAGCATTTT,CASSFLGTGAVDQPQHF
.,TRBV4-1,.,TRBJ2-1,17,TGCGCCAGCAGCCAAGTAGGGCAGGGTCCTTCCTACAATGAGCAGTTCTTC,CASSQVGQGPSYNEQFF
.,TRBV19,.,TRBJ1-1,11,TGTGCCAGTAGTCAATTCACTGAAGCTTTCTTT,CASSQFTEAFF
.,TRBV29-1,TRBD1,TRBJ2-7,14,TGCAGCGTTGAGACGGCGCAGGGGGCCTACGAGCAGTACTTC,CSVETAQGAYEQYF
.,TRBV19,.,TRBJ1-5,14,TGTGCCAGCAACTTTATAGAGGGCAATCAGCCCCAGCATTTT,CASNFIEGNQPQHF
.,TRBV18,.,TRBJ2-7,14,TGTGCCAGCTCACATCCAGGTTTCTCCTACGAGCAGTACTTC,CASSHPGFSYEQYF
.,TRBV7-8,.,TRBJ1-1,14,TGTGCCAGCAGCTTAGGGACAAGGAACACTGAAGCTTTCTTT,CASSLGTRNTEAFF
.,TRBV27,.,TRBJ2-7,14,TGTGCCAGCAGTTTATCTAAGAGTGCCTACGAGCAGTACTTC,CASSLSKSAYEQYF
.,TRBV19,.,TRBJ2-7,14,TGTGCCAGTAGTTTCCCGGGAAGGACGTACGAGCAGTACTTC,CASSFPGRTYEQYF
.,TRBV27,.,TRBJ1-5,15,TGTGCCAGCAGTCCCGGACGGGTGGGCAATCAGCCCCAGCATTTT,CASSPGRVGNQPQHF
.,TRBV19,.,TRBJ2-7,15,TGTGCCAGTAGTGCTGACCCTACCCCCAACTACGAGCAGTACTTC,CASSADPTPNYEQYF
.,TRBV30,TRBD1,TRBJ2-7,14,TGTGCCTGGAGCCCAACCGGGACAGCGGACGAGCAGTACTTC,CAWSPTGTADEQYF
.,TRBV7-8,.,TRBJ2-3,11,TGTGCCAGCAGCACCCCAGATACGCAGTATTTT,CASSTPDTQYF
.,TRBV13,TRBD1,TRBJ1-1,15,TGTGCCAGCAGCTCTTCGGGACAGCTAAACACTGAAGCTTTCTTT,CASSSSGQLNTEAFF
.,TRBV29-1,TRBD2,TRBJ2-1,16,TGCAGCGTTGAATTTCGGGCTAGCGGTCCCTACAATGAGCAGTTCTTC,CSVEFRASGPYNEQFF
.,TRBV7-9,TRBD2,TRBJ2-2,15,TGTGCCAGCAGCTTAATAGCGGGGGCGGCCGGGGAGCTGTTTTTT,CASSLIAGAAGELFF
once,TRBV7-9,TRBD2,TRBJ2-1,17,TGTGCCAGCAGCTTAGCGGTGGCAGCGGGAGGGATCAATGAGCAGTTCTTC,CASSLAVAAGGINEQFF
.,TRBV27,TRBD2,TRBJ2-5,17,TGTGCCAGCAGTCTCCTACTAGCGGGGGGGCCCGGAGGGACCCAGTACTTC,CASSLLLAGGPGGTQYF
.,TRBV19,TRBD1,TRBJ1-5,14,TGTGCCAGTAGTATAGAGGGACAGGGTCAGCCCCAGCATTTT,CASSIEGQGQPQHF
few,TRBV27,.,TRBJ2-1,15,TGTGCCAGCAGTTTATTATGGGCTGAAGACAATGAGCAGTTCTTC,CASSLLWAEDNEQFF
.,TRBV2,.,TRBJ2-1,13,TGTGCCAGCAGTGAAACTCTATACAATGAGCAGTTCTTC,CASSETLYNEQFF
.,TRBV13,TRBD1,TRBJ2-2,16,TGTGCCAGCAGCTGCCGGGACAGGGCGAACACCGGGGAGCTGTTTTTT,CASSCRDRANTGELFF
.,TRBV7-2,TRBD2,TRBJ2-7,16,TGTGCCAGCAGCTTAGTATTGCTAGCGGGAGGTTCTGAGCAGTACTTC,CASSLVLLAGGSEQYF
.,TRBV9,.,TRBJ2-1,14,TGTGCCAGCAATACAGGGAGCTCCTACAATGAGCAGTTCTTC,CASNTGSSYNEQFF
.,TRBV29-1,.,TRBJ2-7,13,TGCAGCGCCGGCGGGGACAGCTCCTACGAGCAGTACTTC,CSAGGDSSYEQYF
.,TRBV28,TRBD2,TRBJ2-1,13,TGTGCCAGCACCCGGGGGGGCAACAATGAGCAGTTCTTC,CASTRGGNNEQFF